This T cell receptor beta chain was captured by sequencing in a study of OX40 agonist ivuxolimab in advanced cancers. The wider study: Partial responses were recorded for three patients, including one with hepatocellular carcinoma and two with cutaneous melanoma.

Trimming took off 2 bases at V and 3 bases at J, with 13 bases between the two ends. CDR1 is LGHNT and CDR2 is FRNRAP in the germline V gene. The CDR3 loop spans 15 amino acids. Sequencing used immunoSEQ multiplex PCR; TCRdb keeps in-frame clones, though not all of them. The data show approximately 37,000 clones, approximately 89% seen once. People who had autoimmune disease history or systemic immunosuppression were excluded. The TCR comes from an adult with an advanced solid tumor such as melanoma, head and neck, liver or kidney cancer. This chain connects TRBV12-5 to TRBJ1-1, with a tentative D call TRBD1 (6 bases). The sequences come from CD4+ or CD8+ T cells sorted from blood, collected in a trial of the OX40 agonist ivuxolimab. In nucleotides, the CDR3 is TGTGCTAGTGGTTTGAAACAGGGCGAGGACACTGAAGCTTTCTTT. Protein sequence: CASGLKQGEDTEAFF.